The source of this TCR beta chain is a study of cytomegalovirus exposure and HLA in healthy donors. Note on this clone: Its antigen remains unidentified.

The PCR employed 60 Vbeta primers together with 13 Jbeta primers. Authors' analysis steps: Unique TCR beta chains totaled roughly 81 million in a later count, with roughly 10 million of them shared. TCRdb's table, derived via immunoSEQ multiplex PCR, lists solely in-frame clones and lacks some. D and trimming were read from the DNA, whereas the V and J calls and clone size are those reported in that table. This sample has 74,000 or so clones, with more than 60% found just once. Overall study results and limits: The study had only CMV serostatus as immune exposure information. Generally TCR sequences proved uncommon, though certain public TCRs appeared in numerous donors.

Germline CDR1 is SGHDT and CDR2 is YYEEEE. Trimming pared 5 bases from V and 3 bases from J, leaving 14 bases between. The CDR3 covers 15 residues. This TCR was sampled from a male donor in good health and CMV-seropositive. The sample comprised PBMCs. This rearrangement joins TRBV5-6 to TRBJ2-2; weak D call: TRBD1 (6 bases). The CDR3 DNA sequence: TGTGCCAGCAGGGATGGGTGGGGGCACACCGGGGAGCTGTTTTTT. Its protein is CASRDGWGHTGELFF.